The source of this T cell receptor beta chain is a study of cytomegalovirus exposure and HLA in healthy donors. There are 14 residues in the CDR3. The germline V gene has CDR1 SGHNT and CDR2 YYREEE (reference sequence). Trimming stripped 1 base from V and 6 bases from J, with 10 bases between. PCR employed 60 Vbeta and 13 Jbeta primers. Assay: immunoSEQ multiplex PCR; the TCRdb copy retains only in-frame clones and omits some. The sample includes some 150,000 clones, 65% to 75% seen only once; the top ten take about 4.5%. The chain couples TRBV5-4 to TRBJ1-4; D uncertain. This receptor was taken from a man aged 55 to 70 in good health and CMV-seronegative. The source material was PBMCs. For the CDR3, the DNA is TGTGCCAGCAGCTTGAGGCCCGGGGATGAAAAACTGTTTTTT. Amino acid sequence: CASSLRPGDEKLFF.